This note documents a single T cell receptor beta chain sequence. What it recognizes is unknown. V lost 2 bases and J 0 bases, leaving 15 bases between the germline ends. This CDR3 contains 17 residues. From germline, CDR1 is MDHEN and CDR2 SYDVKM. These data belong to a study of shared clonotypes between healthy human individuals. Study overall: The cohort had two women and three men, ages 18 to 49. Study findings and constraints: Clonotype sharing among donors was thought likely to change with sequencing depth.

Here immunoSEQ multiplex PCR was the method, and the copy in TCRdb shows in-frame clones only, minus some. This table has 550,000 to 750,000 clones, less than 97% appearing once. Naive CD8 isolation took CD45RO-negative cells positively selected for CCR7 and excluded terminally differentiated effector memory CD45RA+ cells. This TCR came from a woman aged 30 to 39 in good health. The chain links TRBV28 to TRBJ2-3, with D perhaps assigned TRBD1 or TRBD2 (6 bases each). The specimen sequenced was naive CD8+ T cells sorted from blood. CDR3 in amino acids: CASSLRGGTPSTDTQYF. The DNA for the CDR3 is TGTGCCAGCAGTTTACGTGGCGGGACACCAAGCACAGATACGCAGTATTTT. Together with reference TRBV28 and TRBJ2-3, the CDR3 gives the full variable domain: DVKVTQSSRYLVKRTGEKVFLECVQDMDHENMFWYRQDPGLGLRLIYFSYDVKMKEKGDIPEGYSVSREKKERFSLILESASTNQTSMYLCASSLRGGTPSTDTQYFGPGTRLTVL.